Below are 23 T cell receptor beta chains sequenced from a single sample in a study of T cell repertoires in cytomegalovirus infection. TCRdb used MiXCR to reprocess the reads, holding one entry per CDR3 protein. There are 210,000 or so distinct CDR3 sequences in the sample; 5% to 8.5% occur only once, and roughly 6.5% lies in the top ten. Sequencing was done on a sample of PBMCs. These receptor sequences come from a human donor in good health (CMV status not recorded). Some clones in this sample may be carry-over from other donors' samples.

This clonotype was found many times. J is TRBJ2-7 and V is TRBV28; maybe TRBD2 (5 bases). The CDR3 is 16 amino acids. CDR1 and CDR2 from the germline V gene are MDHEN and SYDVKM. V lost 6 bases and J lost 0, with 18 bases in between. CDR3 coding DNA: TGTGCCAGCAGCCCTTGGGGAGCGTTGAGCTCCTACGAGCAGTACTTC. Encoded protein: CASSPWGALSSYEQYF.

The chain has TRBV2 and TRBJ1-2; D remains ambiguous. Trimming shortened V by 3 bases and J by 6 bases, and 8 bases separated the two germline ends. The CDR3 length is 12 residues. Germline V gene sequence: CDR1 SNHLY, CDR2 FYNNEI. CDR3 coding DNA: TGTGCCAGCAGTGAGATTCAGGATGGCTACACCTTC. Protein: CASSEIQDGYTF.

This clonotype was recorded at least ten times. The V gene is TRBV5-1, the J gene TRBJ2-7; D not certain. V dropped 4 bases and J dropped 1 base, with 12 bases sitting between them. The CDR3 loop spans 14 amino acids. Germline V CDR1 and CDR2: SGHRS, YFSETQ. The CDR3 DNA reads as TGCGCCAGCAGCCTCGGAGACACATCCTACGAGCAGTACTTC. It yields the protein CASSLGDTSYEQYF.

The table lists this clonotype with a few counts. The chain links TRBV2 to TRBJ1-2; D is undetermined. Germline CDR1 and CDR2: SNHLY and FYNNEI. The CDR3 is made up of 12 amino acids. Trimming removed 9 bases at V and 2 bases at J, with 10 bases between. The CDR3 DNA reads as TGTGCCAGTCGAACGGAGAACTATGGCTACACCTTC. Amino acid sequence: CASRTENYGYTF.

This clonotype was recorded many times. The chain has TRBV6-2 or TRBV6-3 and TRBJ1-2; TRBD1 agrees at 7 bases. Germline lookup yields CDR1 MNHEY and CDR2 SVGEGT. V trimming: 7 bases; J trimming: 0 bases; junction bases outside the gene matches: 20. CDR3 size: 19 residues. The CDR3 spells CASIPTRGTEKRANYGYTF. The CDR3 DNA reads TGTGCCAGCATTCCTACGCGCGGGACAGAAAAAAGAGCTAACTATGGCTACACCTTC.

The V gene is TRBV7-9, the J gene TRBJ1-2; D not certain. Germline V gene lookup returns CDR1 SEHNR and CDR2 FQNEAQ (reference sequence). Trimming shortened V by 5 bases and J by 1 base, and 11 bases separated the two germline ends. This CDR3 has 14 amino acids. The CDR3 DNA follows: TGTGCCAGCAGCCCTCTGGGGAGTAACTATGGCTACACCTTC. This gives the protein CASSPLGSNYGYTF.

This clonotype was counted at least ten times. This sequence joins TRBV7-8 and TRBJ2-3; 10 nucleotides agree with TRBD1. The V gene's germline CDR1 is SGHVS and CDR2 FQNEAQ. V was pared by 4 bases and J by 2 bases, with 15 bases of the junction left unmatched. The CDR3 loop spans 19 amino acids. The DNA of the CDR3 is TGTGCCAGCAGCTCCGGACAGGGGGATCCACGCATCTTCACAGATACGCAGTATTTT. Its protein product is CASSSGQGDPRIFTDTQYF.

Only a few counts were recorded for this clonotype. The CDR3 DNA reads TGCAGCGTTGAACAGGGCCAATCGAACACTGAAGCTTTCTTT. The encoded protein is CSVEQGQSNTEAFF. The genes are TRBV29-1 and TRBJ1-1; D perhaps matches TRBD1 (5 bases). The length of the CDR3 is 14 residues. Trimming pared 2 bases from V and 1 base from J, leaving 11 bases between. Germline lookup yields CDR1 SQVTM and CDR2 ANQGSEA. Looking up the rest from reference TRBV29-1 and TRBJ1-1 gives the full variable domain: SAVISQKPSRDICQRGTSLTIQCQVDSQVTMMFWYRQQPGQSLTLIATANQGSEATYESGFVIDKFPISRPNLTFSTLTVSNMSPEDSSIYLCSVEQGQSNTEAFFGQGTRLTVV.

In its sample, this clonotype was seen many times. The chain recombines TRBV20-1 with TRBJ2-3; D is perhaps TRBD2 (5 bases). Germline V CDR1 and CDR2: DFQATT, SNEGSKA (reference sequence). The CDR3 spans 15 residues. V shed 6 bases and J shed 0 bases, with 16 bases lying between them. The CDR3 sequence is CSAEIQRQSTDTQYF. For the CDR3, the DNA is TGCAGTGCCGAGATCCAGCGGCAGAGCACAGATACGCAGTATTTT.

This clonotype was seen at least ten times. The rearrangement links TRBV10-3 to TRBJ2-7, with D perhaps matching TRBD2 (5 bases). The germline V gene has CDR1 ENHRY and CDR2 SYGVKD. The CDR3 consists of 11 residues. The V end lost 9 bases, the J end lost 7 bases, and 13 bases lay between the germline ends. DNA of the CDR3: TGTGCCATTCTTCGGGGTCATGAGCAGTACTTC. Its translation: CAILRGHEQYF.

This rearrangement joins TRBV29-1 to TRBJ2-7; TRBD1 might be the D (6 bases). Per germline, CDR1 SQVTM and CDR2 ANQGSEA. Trimming removed 4 bases at V and 0 bases at J, with 13 bases between. CDR3 length: 14 residues. Here the CDR3 reads CSVGPGQDSYEQYF. CDR3 in DNA: TGCAGCGTTGGCCCGGGACAAGACTCCTACGAGCAGTACTTC.

This clonotype was detected many times. The chain couples TRBV9 to TRBJ1-2, with TRBD1 matching 7 bases. The length of the CDR3 is 15 residues. Per the germline V gene, CDR1 is SGDLS and CDR2 is YYNGEE. Germline trimming cut 3 bases from V and 5 bases from J; bases unmatched to any gene: 10. CDR3 in amino acids: CASSDAGTATYGYTF. The CDR3 DNA follows: TGTGCCAGCAGCGATGCCGGGACAGCGACGTATGGCTACACCTTC.

This clonotype was found many times. V gene TRBV6-5 combines with J gene TRBJ1-6; 10 bases align to TRBD1. Germline CDR1 reads MNHEY; CDR2 reads SVGAGI. CDR3 length equals 14 residues. V was clipped by 6 bases and J by 10 bases; unmatched bases: 6. Here the CDR3 reads CASRETGGRSPLHF. CDR3 nucleotides: TGTGCCAGCAGGGAGACAGGGGGCAGGTCACCCCTCCACTTT.

This clonotype was observed a few times. The chain recombines TRBV20-1 with TRBJ2-5, with D uncertain. The CDR3 totals 14 residues. CDR1 is DFQATT and CDR2 is SNEGSKA in the germline V gene (reference sequence). The V gene lost 5 bases and the J gene lost 1 base, with 14 bases spanning the gap. The chain's CDR3 is CSAVDGSVQETQYF. The CDR3 nucleotides read TGCAGTGCTGTCGACGGTTCGGTCCAAGAGACCCAGTACTTC.

This clonotype was recorded many times. The J gene is TRBJ2-7, the V gene TRBV7-2, with no clear D. The CDR3 totals 12 residues. Germline V gene lookup returns CDR1 SGHTA and CDR2 FQGNSA. The V gene lost 3 bases and the J gene lost 2 bases, with 5 bases spanning the gap. CDR3 DNA: TGTGCCAGCAGCTTCCCGACCTACGAGCAGTACTTC. It is translated as CASSFPTYEQYF.

This clonotype was counted at least ten times. For the CDR3, the DNA is TGTGCCAGCAGCGTAGTAGCGGGGGGTAGCGAGCAGTTCTTC. It yields the protein CASSVVAGGSEQFF. The gene calls are TRBV9 and TRBJ2-1, with 10 nucleotides matching TRBD2. The V gene end was trimmed by 0 bases and the J gene end by 10 bases; junction bases not matched to a gene: 4. CDR1 SGDLS and CDR2 YYNGEE come from the germline V gene. The CDR3 has 14 residues.

This clonotype was seen ten or more times. The chain recombines TRBV6-2 or TRBV6-3 with TRBJ2-4; tentative D call: TRBD2 (5 bases). Trimming stripped 7 bases from V and 7 bases from J, with 11 bases between. Germline CDR1 and CDR2: MNHEY and SVGEGT. This CDR3 is built from 12 residues. CDR3 sequence reads: CASNEEANIQYF. As DNA, the CDR3 is TGTGCCAGCAACGAGGAGGCGAACATTCAGTACTTC.

This clonotype has at least ten counts. The rearrangement links TRBV7-2 to TRBJ2-1; 8 bases are a match to TRBD2. Unmatched junction bases numbered 7, after V lost 3 bases and J lost 6 bases. Germline CDR1 reads SGHTA; CDR2 reads FQGNSA. This CDR3 has 15 amino acids. Written as DNA, the CDR3 is TGTGCCAGCAGCTTCGCGGGGGGCTCAACCAATGAGCAGTTCTTC. Residues: CASSFAGGSTNEQFF.

In this sample, this clonotype turned up many times. The chain has TRBV4-2 and TRBJ1-4; D uncertain. The CDR3 runs to 13 residues. Germline-derived CDR1 and CDR2 are LGHNA and YNFKEQ. V lost 0 bases to trimming and J lost 10 bases, with 9 bases between them. For the CDR3, the DNA is TGTGCCAGCAGCCAAGAGTTGGAGGGAAAACTGTTTTTT. It translates to CASSQELEGKLFF.

This clonotype came up many times. This chain connects TRBV9 to TRBJ2-5; TRBD2 agrees at 9 bases. Trimming removed 4 bases from V and 7 bases from J; junction bases left unmatched: 8. Germline loops: CDR1 SGDLS, CDR2 YYNGEE. The CDR3 extends over 14 amino acids. The CDR3 loop reads CASSPRTSEVTQYF. The CDR3 DNA follows: TGTGCCAGCAGCCCTCGGACTAGCGAGGTGACCCAGTACTTC.

V is TRBV19 and J is TRBJ1-5; TRBD1 is a possible D gene (6 bases). CDR3 length equals 15 residues. Germline V gene lookup returns CDR1 LNHDA and CDR2 SQIVND (reference sequence). Trimming pared 4 bases from V and 4 bases from J, leaving 14 bases between. CDR3 loop: CASSSGQSFNQPQHF. Here the CDR3 DNA reads TGTGCCAGTAGTAGCGGACAGAGTTTTAATCAGCCCCAGCATTTT.

The table lists this clonotype with many counts. This chain links TRBV4-1 with TRBJ2-7; 8 bases are shared with TRBD1. The CDR3 totals 19 residues. The trim removed 1 base at V and 7 bases at J, leaving 21 bases unmatched. Germline V gives CDR1 MGHRA, CDR2 YSYEKL. The CDR3 region has the DNA TGCGCCAGCAGCCAAGTTCCCATAGACCCGACAGGGGCACGGGGAGAGCAGTACTTC. Translation gives CASSQVPIDPTGARGEQYF.

In this sample, this clonotype turned up many times. The V call is TRBV29-1, the J call TRBJ2-7; D possibly matches TRBD1 or TRBD2 (6 bases each). CDR3 length: 11 amino acids. V lost 6 bases, J lost 5 bases, and 11 bases lay in between. Germline assignment: CDR1 SQVTM and CDR2 ANQGSEA. The CDR3 nucleotides read TGCAGCGTATCCGGGGGCCACGAGCAGTACTTC. As protein: CSVSGGHEQYF.